This TCR beta chain came from a study of blood T cell repertoires in COVID-19. The method was immunoSEQ multiplex PCR; TCRdb's version includes in-frame clones alone and lacks a portion of them. The repertoire has about 310,000 clones, around 87% of them found once; the top ten carry approximately 4%. Losses at the gene ends were 1 base for V and 3 bases for J; bases not matched to a gene: 8. Germline V gene lookup returns CDR1 SGHRS and CDR2 YFSETQ. The CDR3 length is 16 residues. The V gene is TRBV5-1, the J gene TRBJ2-3, with 7 bases fitting TRBD2. Sample: PBMCs or T cells enriched from blood (not recorded which). This receptor was obtained from a woman between 18 and 29 years old with acute COVID-19. CDR3: CASSLQGGKGTDTQYF. CDR3 DNA: TGCGCCAGCAGCTTGCAGGGAGGGAAGGGGACAGATACGCAGTATTTT.